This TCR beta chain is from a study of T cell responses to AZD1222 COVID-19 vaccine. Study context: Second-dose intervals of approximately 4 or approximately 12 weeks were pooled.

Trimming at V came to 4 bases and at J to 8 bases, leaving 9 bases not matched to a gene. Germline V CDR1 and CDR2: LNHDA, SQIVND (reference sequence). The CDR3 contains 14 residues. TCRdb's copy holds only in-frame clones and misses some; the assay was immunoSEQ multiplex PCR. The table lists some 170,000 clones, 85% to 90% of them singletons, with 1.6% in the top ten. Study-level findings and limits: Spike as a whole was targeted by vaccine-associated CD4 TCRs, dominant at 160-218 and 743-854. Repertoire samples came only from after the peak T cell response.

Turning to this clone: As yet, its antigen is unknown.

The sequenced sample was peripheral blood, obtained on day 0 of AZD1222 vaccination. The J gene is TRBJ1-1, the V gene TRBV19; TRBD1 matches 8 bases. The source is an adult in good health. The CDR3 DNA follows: TGTGCCAGTAGTACGACAGGGGCCGTTGGGGAAGCTTTCTTT. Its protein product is CASSTTGAVGEAFF.